The 8 T cell receptor beta chains given below trace back to one sample, sequenced in a study of cytomegalovirus exposure and HLA in healthy donors. TCRdb's table, derived via immunoSEQ multiplex PCR, lists solely in-frame clones and lacks some. The table shows tens of thousands of clones, with over 95% occurring only once. The sequencing sample was made of PBMCs. The source is a woman between 18 and 29 years old in good health and CMV-seropositive.

This chain joins TRBV30 and TRBJ2-3, with 9 bases fitting TRBD1. The V and J ends lost 4 bases and 6 bases, in that order; junction bases with no gene match: 14. The length of the CDR3 is 16 residues. Looked up from germline, CDR1 is GTSNPN and CDR2 is SVGIG (reference sequence). CDR3 loop: CAWKDRGLVKRDTQYF. The CDR3 coding sequence is TGTGCCTGGAAGGACAGGGGATTAGTTAAGAGGGATACGCAGTATTTT.

The V gene is TRBV4-3, the J gene TRBJ2-1; 12 positions match TRBD2. The CDR3 totals 15 residues. The V gene end was trimmed by 2 bases and the J gene end by 7 bases; junction bases not matched to a gene: 3. Germline values: CDR1 LGHNA, CDR2 YSLEER. The CDR3 DNA reads TGCGCCAGCAGCCAACTAGCGGGAGGGCGGAATGAGCAGTTCTTC. Its translation: CASSQLAGGRNEQFF.

This chain links TRBV18 with TRBJ2-3; 12 bases are a match to TRBD2. CDR1 and CDR2 from the germline V gene are KGHSH and LQKENI. With 3 bases clipped from V and 1 base from J, the junction kept 11 bases outside the gene matches. The length of the CDR3 is 19 residues. For the CDR3, the DNA is TGTGCCAGCTCACCTTTCGTAGGGGGACTAGCGGGTCGCACAGATACGCAGTATTTT. This encodes CASSPFVGGLAGRTDTQYF.

The CDR3 loop is CASRPHRGGTEAFF. Here the CDR3 DNA reads TGTGCAAGTCGCCCCCACAGGGGAGGAACTGAAGCTTTCTTT. This chain connects TRBV12-2 to TRBJ1-1; the table's D call, TRBD1, was not checked against the DNA. TRBV12-2 is a documented pseudogene. The CDR3 extends over 14 amino acids.

This chain connects TRBV28 to TRBJ2-1, with 8 bases fitting TRBD2. The CDR3 contains 18 residues. Losses at the gene ends were 7 bases for V and 2 bases for J; bases not matched to a gene: 16. CDR1 MDHEN and CDR2 SYDVKM come from the germline V gene. The CDR3 loop reads CASTPLEVRGRTYNEQFF. CDR3 nucleotides: TGTGCCAGCACCCCTTTGGAGGTGCGCGGGAGGACCTACAATGAGCAGTTCTTC.

The rearrangement joins TRBV4-2 to TRBJ2-7; TRBD1 agrees at 8 bases. CDR1 and CDR2 (germline): LGHNA, YNFKEQ. V dropped 1 base and J dropped 5; count of bases not matched to a gene: 7. This CDR3 is built from 15 residues. The CDR3 loop is CASSQGQGAADEQYF. The CDR3 region has the DNA TGTGCCAGCAGCCAAGGCCAGGGGGCGGCGGACGAGCAGTACTTC.

V and J are TRBV19 and TRBJ2-2; tentative D call: TRBD2 (5 bases). V lost 5 bases and J 6 bases, leaving 19 bases between the germline ends. The CDR3 extends over 16 amino acids. In germline, CDR1 is LNHDA, CDR2 SQIVND (reference sequence). The CDR3 region has the DNA TGTGCCAGTAGTTTACCGCACGGGGTGATGGCCGGGGAGCTGTTTTTT. Protein product: CASSLPHGVMAGELFF.

The chain is built from TRBV5-6 and TRBJ2-3; 8 nucleotides match TRBD2. Germline trimming cut 4 bases from V and 0 bases from J; bases unmatched to any gene: 13. CDR1 is SGHDT and CDR2 is YYEEEE in the germline V gene. There are 18 residues in the CDR3. CDR3 amino acids: CASSRPRLAFTSTDTQYF. The CDR3 DNA follows: TGTGCCAGCAGCCGGCCGAGACTAGCGTTTACTAGCACAGATACGCAGTATTTT.